This passage covers 28 T cell receptor beta chains from one sample sequenced in a study of T cells after yellow fever vaccination. Each CDR3 protein gets one entry after TCRdb re-called the 5' RACE reads with MiXCR. The sample includes around 350,000 distinct CDR3 sequences, around 10% of them seen just once. The specimen comprised PBMCs, sampled on the day of the first yellow fever vaccination. The receptor set was obtained from a man in his late teens or twenties who received the YFV17D yellow fever vaccine.

The chain couples TRBV20-1 to TRBJ2-7; D is possibly TRBD1 (6 bases). Looked up from germline, CDR1 is DFQATT and CDR2 is SNEGSKA (reference sequence). This CDR3 has 13 residues. V lost 5 bases to trimming and J lost 1 base, with 12 bases between them. The CDR3 protein is CSALGTHSYEQYF. The CDR3 region has the DNA TGCAGTGCTCTCGGGACACATTCCTACGAGCAGTACTTC.

A few counts support this clonotype. V and J are TRBV9 and TRBJ2-1, with TRBD2 matching over 9 bases. Germline V gene lookup returns CDR1 SGDLS and CDR2 YYNGEE. With V trimmed by 0 bases and J by 2 bases, 9 bases remained unmatched. The CDR3 length is 18 residues. The CDR3 loop reads CASSVGPAGGPPYNEQFF. CDR3 nucleotides: TGTGCCAGCAGCGTAGGGCCAGCGGGGGGTCCCCCCTACAATGAGCAGTTCTTC.

This clonotype was found a few times. The chain has TRBV5-4 and TRBJ2-1, with 8 bases fitting TRBD2. The CDR3 has 15 residues. Germline V gene sequence: CDR1 SGHNT, CDR2 YYREEE (reference sequence). J was trimmed by 3 bases and V by 4 bases; bases with no gene match: 6. The CDR3 protein is CASSPGGGNYNEQFF. The CDR3 region has the DNA TGTGCCAGCAGCCCGGGCGGGGGGAACTACAATGAGCAGTTCTTC.

The CDR3 DNA reads as TGCGCCAGCAGCCAACTAGCGGGGGGCCCCTACGAGCAGTACTTC. This encodes CASSQLAGGPYEQYF. The chain recombines TRBV4-1 with TRBJ2-7; 11 bases map to TRBD2. Trimming cost V 2 bases and J 2 bases; bases outside gene matches: 2. The CDR3 extends over 15 amino acids. The germline gives CDR1 MGHRA, CDR2 YSYEKL.

This clonotype has just a few counts. The rearrangement links TRBV3-1 to TRBJ1-6; D is unclear. Germline V gene sequence: CDR1 LGHDT, CDR2 YNNKEL (reference sequence). This CDR3 is built from 15 residues. Trimming stripped 4 bases from V and 10 bases from J, with 17 bases between. The CDR3 DNA follows: TGTGCCAGCAGCCCGACTTGGCCTGATAGGTCACCCCTCCACTTT. Translating gives CASSPTWPDRSPLHF.

This clonotype has a count of ten or more. Relative to the germline gene, one junction end is altered; a read error may explain this. This chain uses TRBV11-2 with TRBJ2-5; 9 bases match TRBD2. Germline loops: CDR1 SGHAT, CDR2 FQNNGV. This CDR3 is 15 amino acids long. The CDR3 loop reads CASSLERGGLGANVF. CDR3 DNA: TGTGCCAGCAGCTTAGAGCGGGGGGGCCTTGGTGCAAATGTCTTC.

The V call is TRBV9, the J call TRBJ2-3, with D possibly TRBD2 on 5 matching bases. Germline loops: CDR1 SGDLS, CDR2 YYNGEE. This CDR3 is 15 amino acids long. Trimming removed 0 bases from V and 8 bases from J, with 16 bases in between. CDR3: CASSVAPLETVTQYF. CDR3 in DNA: TGTGCCAGCAGCGTAGCTCCACTAGAAACGGTTACGCAGTATTTT.

The V call is TRBV9, the J call TRBJ2-1, with D hard to call. The germline CDR1 and CDR2 sequences are SGDLS and YYNGEE. Trimming removed 1 base from V and 6 bases from J, with 8 bases in between. The CDR3 covers 13 residues. CDR3: CASSVWGSNEQFF. For the CDR3, the DNA is TGTGCCAGCAGCGTATGGGGTTCCAATGAGCAGTTCTTC.

This clonotype appeared a few times. The chain has TRBV12-3 or TRBV12-4 and TRBJ2-5, with 10 bases that match TRBD2. The CDR3 spans 15 residues. J lost 4 bases, V lost 5 bases, and 7 bases had no gene match. The CDR3 loop reads CASSPLGTSVETQYF. Written as DNA, the CDR3 is TGTGCCAGCAGTCCCTTGGGGACTAGCGTAGAGACCCAGTACTTC.

This clonotype was seen at least ten times. V usage is TRBV5-1 and J usage is TRBJ2-7, with no clear D. The CDR3 loop spans 13 amino acids. Trimming stripped 2 bases from V and 4 bases from J, with 10 bases between. Per germline, CDR1 SGHRS and CDR2 YFSETQ. Written as DNA, the CDR3 is TGCGCCAGCAGCTTACGGCAGGAGTACGAGCAGTACTTC. Its translation is CASSLRQEYEQYF.

The rearrangement links TRBV29-1 to TRBJ2-7; 9 bases fit TRBD2. The CDR3 runs 14 residues. Per germline, CDR1 SQVTM and CDR2 ANQGSEA. J lost 4 bases, V lost 4 bases, and 8 bases had no gene match. The CDR3 sequence is CSVGGGGAAYEQYF. The CDR3 nucleotides read TGCAGCGTTGGGGGCGGGGGGGCGGCATACGAGCAGTACTTC.

The chain is built from TRBV29-1 and TRBJ2-1; the match to TRBD1 covers 10 bases. Germline lookup yields CDR1 SQVTM and CDR2 ANQGSEA. The junction had 10 bases not matched to a gene; V was cut back by 8 bases and J by 3 bases. This CDR3 region has 15 residues. CDR3 sequence: CSFSGTGEVYNEQFF. CDR3 coding DNA: TGCAGCTTCTCGGGGACAGGGGAGGTCTACAATGAGCAGTTCTTC.

The chain carries TRBV5-1 and TRBJ1-5; no clear D. The germline V and J ends were trimmed by 4 bases and 7 bases, with 6 bases remaining between them. CDR1 and CDR2 from the germline V gene are SGHRS and YFSETQ. This CDR3 is 11 amino acids long. The CDR3 DNA reads TGCGCCAGCAGCGTTACGCAGCCCCAGCATTTT. Translated: CASSVTQPQHF.

The J gene is TRBJ2-5, the V gene TRBV7-9, with D unclear. The CDR3 is 11 amino acids. V was clipped by 11 bases and J by 1 base, with 8 bases between them. Per the germline V gene, CDR1 is SEHNR and CDR2 is FQNEAQ (reference sequence). CDR3: CAGQVQETQYF. The CDR3, as DNA: TGTGCCGGCCAGGTCCAAGAGACCCAGTACTTC.

This clonotype was detected only a few times. V usage is TRBV4-1 and J usage is TRBJ1-6, with D hard to call. CDR1 is MGHRA, CDR2 YSYEKL, per germline. With 1 base removed from V and 11 bases from J, the gap between germline ends came to 9 bases. This CDR3 is built from 13 residues. DNA for the CDR3: TGCGCCAGCAGCCAAGGCCCCAACGCACCCCTCCACTTT. It encodes CASSQGPNAPLHF.

This clonotype was detected only a few times. The CDR3 loop reads CASSIHRSNQPQHF. CDR3 coding DNA: TGTGCCAGTAGCATCCACAGGTCCAATCAGCCCCAGCATTTT. The chain combines TRBV19 with TRBJ1-5, with D possibly matching TRBD1 (5 bases). Trimming removed 6 bases from V and 3 bases from J, with 12 bases in between. Germline V CDR1 and CDR2: LNHDA, SQIVND (reference sequence). The CDR3 is made up of 14 amino acids. Filled out from reference TRBV19 and TRBJ1-5, the complete variable domain reads DGGITQSPKYLFRKEGQNVTLSCEQNLNHDAMYWYRQDPGQGLRLIYYSQIVNDFQKGDIAEGYSVSREKKESFPLTVTSAQKNPTAFYLCASSIHRSNQPQHFGDGTRLSIL.

The chain couples TRBV20-1 to TRBJ1-3; TRBD1 might be the D (5 bases). The germline V gene encodes CDR1 DFQATT and CDR2 SNEGSKA (reference sequence). The CDR3 spans 15 residues. Between the trimmed V and J ends, which lost 0 bases and 2 bases, there was a span of 11 bases. The CDR3 DNA reads as TGCAGTGCTAGAGATCATAAGGGGCCTGGAAACACCATATATTTT. It translates to CSARDHKGPGNTIYF.

Many counts were recorded for this clonotype. J is TRBJ1-3 and V is TRBV7-8; no reliable D call. This CDR3 contains 15 residues. Germline V gene lookup returns CDR1 SGHVS and CDR2 FQNEAQ. Trimming shortened V by 2 bases and J by 0 bases, and 8 bases separated the two germline ends. In DNA form, the CDR3 reads TGTGCCAGCAGCTTACAGCGAATCTCTGGAAACACCATATATTTT. It specifies CASSLQRISGNTIYF.

This clonotype was observed a few times. The chain uses TRBV24-1 and TRBJ2-7, with TRBD1 matching 7 bases. The CDR3 is 16 residues long. Per the germline V gene, CDR1 is KGHDR and CDR2 is SFDVKD. The V gene end was trimmed by 2 bases and the J gene end by 7 bases; junction bases not matched to a gene: 13. Here the CDR3 reads CATSDSDLDRDVEQYV. The CDR3 region has the DNA TGTGCCACCAGTGATTCAGATCTTGACAGGGATGTGGAGCAGTACGTC.

The V call is TRBV5-1, the J call TRBJ1-4, with a tentative D call TRBD1 (5 bases). V lost 3 bases and J 10 bases, leaving 16 bases between the germline ends. CDR3 length equals 14 residues. Germline lookup yields CDR1 SGHRS and CDR2 YFSETQ. The CDR3 coding sequence is TGCGCCAGCAGCTCTCAGGGAGACTCGGGAAAACTGTTTTTT. Amino acids: CASSSQGDSGKLFF.

This clonotype has a handful of counts. CDR3 in amino acids: CSVERSIGETQYF. The CDR3 DNA reads as TGCAGCGTTGAGAGGTCAATCGGCGAGACCCAGTACTTC. J is TRBJ2-5 and V is TRBV29-1; D ambiguous. The CDR3 runs 13 residues. V was trimmed by 3 bases and J by 5 bases, leaving 13 bases between them. The germline V gene encodes CDR1 SQVTM and CDR2 ANQGSEA.

The chain recombines TRBV18 with TRBJ1-1; D not resolved. Looked up from germline, CDR1 is KGHSH and CDR2 is LQKENI. With 4 bases removed from V and 3 bases from J, the gap between germline ends came to 15 bases. The CDR3 length is 15 residues. CDR3: CASSRQPEVHTEAFF. CDR3 nucleotide sequence: TGTGCCAGCTCACGGCAGCCTGAGGTCCACACTGAAGCTTTCTTT.

This chain links TRBV6-5 with TRBJ2-1; D is possibly TRBD2 (6 bases). The CDR3 covers 17 residues. Trimming left V 0 bases short and J 2 bases short, with 14 bases between. In germline, CDR1 is MNHEY, CDR2 SVGAGI. The CDR3 spells CASSYSPLRGTYNEQFF. CDR3 in DNA: TGTGCCAGCAGTTACTCACCCCTTCGGGGGACCTACAATGAGCAGTTCTTC.

The chain's CDR3 is CASSERADEETQYF. DNA of the CDR3: TGTGCCAGCAGTGAACGCGCGGATGAAGAGACCCAGTACTTC. This sequence joins TRBV2 and TRBJ2-5; no reliable D call. Germline CDR1 reads SNHLY; CDR2 reads FYNNEI. Trimming stripped 2 bases from V and 3 bases from J, with 10 bases between. The CDR3 is 14 amino acids.

This chain uses TRBV12-3 or TRBV12-4 with TRBJ2-5; D is uncertain. The V end was cut by 8 bases, the J end by 2 bases, with 15 bases between. CDR3 length equals 14 residues. For the CDR3, the DNA is TGTGCCAGCGGACCTTTACACTTACAAGAGACCCAGTACTTC. It encodes CASGPLHLQETQYF.

CDR3 region: CASSRQDQNSLSSYNEQFF. CDR3 DNA: TGCGCCAGCAGCCGACAGGACCAGAATAGTTTAAGCTCCTACAATGAGCAGTTCTTC. The rearrangement uses TRBV4-1 and TRBJ2-1; tentatively, D is TRBD1 (6 bases). Germline-derived CDR1 and CDR2 are MGHRA and YSYEKL. The CDR3 extends over 19 amino acids. Trimming stripped 4 bases from V and 0 bases from J, with 22 bases between.

There are a few counts of this clonotype. The chain recombines TRBV6-1 with TRBJ2-2; no definite D call. The CDR3 covers 16 residues. The V end was cut by 6 bases, the J end by 1 base, with 15 bases between. Germline CDR1 reads MNHNS; CDR2 reads SASEGT. The CDR3 DNA reads as TGTGCCAGCAGGACACGACGGCGACTGAACACCGGGGAGCTGTTTTTT. This sequence encodes CASRTRRRLNTGELFF.

Ten or more counts support this clonotype. The gene calls are TRBV7-2 and TRBJ2-3; TRBD2 might be the D (5 bases). The CDR3 has 16 residues. Germline lookup yields CDR1 SGHTA and CDR2 FQGNSA. V was trimmed by 1 base and J by 2 bases, leaving 13 bases between them. CDR3 DNA sequence: TGTGCCAGCAGCTTAGGGCTAGCCGCTTACACAGATACGCAGTATTTT. As protein: CASSLGLAAYTDTQYF.